The sequence of this T cell receptor beta chain was determined in a study of T cells of healthy individuals. The CDR3 runs to 15 residues. The ends were cut back, 5 bases at V and 3 bases at J, with 16 bases in the middle. Germline lookup yields CDR1 SGHVS and CDR2 FQNEAQ. TCRdb re-called the 5' RACE reads with MiXCR, one entry per CDR3 protein. The table lists tens of thousands of distinct CDR3 sequences, roughly 5.1% of them singletons, with 6.5% to 8% in the top ten. This clonotype has more than one count but fewer than ten. This chain uses TRBV7-8 with TRBJ1-1, with no clear D. The clonotype comes from a female donor in good health. This chain's CDR3 is CASSILPEVYTEAFF. The CDR3 DNA reads as TGTGCCAGCAGCATTCTACCCGAGGTGTACACTGAAGCTTTCTTT.